Presented here are 23 T cell receptor beta chains from one specimen sequenced in a study of T-cell memory formation after mild COVID-19. From the 5' RACE reads, TCRdb called clonotypes with MiXCR, one entry per CDR3 protein. The sample lists 150,000 to 200,000 distinct CDR3 sequences; roughly 15% were seen once. The sequenced sample consisted of PBMCs or a T cell subset sorted from them (not recorded which). These receptors were collected from an adult woman who had mild COVID-19 (a few samples of this study predate the infection). Cell type and time point are not known.

There are many counts of this clonotype. The V gene is TRBV6-5, the J gene TRBJ2-7, with D uncertain. Trimming removed 0 bases from V and 3 bases from J, with 15 bases in between. The CDR3 loop spans 16 amino acids. Germline V gene sequence: CDR1 MNHEY, CDR2 SVGAGI. The CDR3 sequence: CASSYSPLMILYEQYF. The DNA for the CDR3 is TGTGCCAGCAGTTACTCACCTCTGATGATACTCTACGAGCAGTACTTC.

This clonotype was observed a few times. The chain employs TRBV5-1 and TRBJ2-1; 7 nucleotides line up with TRBD2. The V gene end was trimmed by 2 bases and the J gene end by 0 bases; junction bases not matched to a gene: 2. The CDR3 totals 15 residues. Germline V gene data show CDR1 as SGHRS and CDR2 as YFSETQ. The CDR3 here is CASSFSGNSYNEQFF. DNA for the CDR3: TGCGCCAGCAGCTTCAGCGGGAACTCCTACAATGAGCAGTTCTTC.

The chain combines TRBV4-3 with TRBJ2-1; either TRBD1 or TRBD2 may supply D (5 bases each). CDR1 is LGHNA, CDR2 YSLEER, per germline. The V and J ends lost 0 bases and 7 bases respectively, with 22 bases between them. The CDR3 has 18 residues. CDR3 coding DNA: TGCGCCAGCAGCCAAGATCCGCACGACCTGGGGGTACGGAATGAGCAGTTCTTC. Translation gives CASSQDPHDLGVRNEQFF.

The chain employs TRBV12-3 or TRBV12-4 and TRBJ2-6, with D possibly TRBD2 on 6 matching bases. Trimming left V 5 bases short and J 0 bases short, with 8 bases between. This CDR3 comprises 15 residues. In DNA form, the CDR3 reads TGTGCCAGCAGTGGGGGGAGCTCTGGGGCCAACGTCCTGACTTTC. Translating gives CASSGGSSGANVLTF.

This chain joins TRBV5-6 and TRBJ1-1; 8 positions agree with TRBD1. This CDR3 region has 14 residues. J gave up 5 bases and V 4 bases, and 7 bases lay outside the gene matches. The germline V gene encodes CDR1 SGHDT and CDR2 YYEEEE. CDR3 DNA: TGTGCCAGCAGCCTGGACAGGGTTGGAACTGAAGCTTTCTTT. It is translated as CASSLDRVGTEAFF.

This clonotype has just a few counts. The rearrangement joins TRBV29-1 to TRBJ1-1; D gene ambiguous. CDR3 length equals 12 residues. Germline assignment: CDR1 SQVTM and CDR2 ANQGSEA. V shed 7 bases and J shed 0 bases, with 9 bases lying between them. CDR3 sequence: CSARAVNTEAFF. DNA of the CDR3: TGCAGCGCCCGGGCGGTGAACACTGAAGCTTTCTTT.

The gene calls are TRBV15 and TRBJ2-1; 9 positions agree with TRBD2. Germline V gene lookup returns CDR1 LNHNV and CDR2 YYDKDF (reference sequence). With 3 bases clipped from V and 7 bases from J, the junction kept 4 bases outside the gene matches. The CDR3 runs 14 residues. CDR3 nucleotides: TGTGCCACCAGCAGGGGGACTAGCTGGAATGAGCAGTTCTTC. Translation gives CATSRGTSWNEQFF.

This clonotype was counted only a few times. V is TRBV7-9 and J is TRBJ1-1; no firm D call. V lost 6 bases and J 3 bases, leaving 11 bases between the germline ends. The CDR3 is 13 residues long. Germline values: CDR1 SEHNR, CDR2 FQNEAQ (reference sequence). Written as DNA, the CDR3 is TGTGCCAGCAGTGCCGGGTTTGACACTGAAGCTTTCTTT. This translates into CASSAGFDTEAFF.

This sequence joins TRBV27 and TRBJ2-7; 8 nucleotides agree with TRBD1. Per the germline V gene, CDR1 is MNHEY and CDR2 is SMNVEV (reference sequence). The CDR3 sequence is 15 residues long. V was clipped by 5 bases and J by 5 bases; unmatched bases: 11. CDR3: CASSPDRGSIHEQYF. The CDR3 DNA is TGTGCCAGCAGTCCTGACAGGGGTTCAATCCACGAGCAGTACTTC.

In this sample, this clonotype turned up a few times. This chain uses TRBV6-6 with TRBJ1-5; no clear D gene. Germline V gene lookup returns CDR1 MNHNY and CDR2 SVGAGI (reference sequence). Deletions cut 0 bases from V and 0 bases from J, with 9 bases between. CDR3 length: 16 residues. CDR3 DNA sequence: TGTGCCAGCAGTTACTCAAGCTCTAATAGCAATCAGCCCCAGCATTTT. This sequence encodes CASSYSSSNSNQPQHF.

The chain recombines TRBV7-2 with TRBJ1-4; possible D gene TRBD1, 6 bases. CDR3 size: 15 residues. Deletions cut 1 base from V and 8 bases from J, with 14 bases between. Germline V lookup: CDR1 SGHTA, CDR2 FQGNSA. Here the CDR3 reads CASSLGWGRSEKLFF. In DNA form, the CDR3 reads TGTGCCAGCAGCTTAGGATGGGGGCGGTCGGAAAAACTGTTTTTT.

This rearrangement joins TRBV7-6 to TRBJ2-1; D gene uncertain. Trimming pared 0 bases from V and 10 bases from J, leaving 7 bases between. The germline CDR1 and CDR2 sequences are SGHVS and FNYEAQ. The CDR3 is 12 residues long. CDR3 bases: TGTGCCAGCAGCTTAGCCCCTCTGGAGCAGTTCTTC. Residues: CASSLAPLEQFF.

This clonotype was observed at least ten times. V is TRBV5-1 and J is TRBJ1-1; TRBD1 is a possible D gene (5 bases). In germline, CDR1 is SGHRS, CDR2 YFSETQ. This CDR3 spans 14 amino acids. V shed 1 base and J shed 3 bases, with 10 bases lying between them. As DNA, the CDR3 is TGCGCCAGCAGCTTGCAGGGTTGGGACACTGAAGCTTTCTTT. Protein: CASSLQGWDTEAFF.

As to this clonotype: Since the CDR3 does not end with the conserved phenylalanine or tryptophan, this likely comes from a read error. The DNA is left out, because the CDR3 cannot be placed on it with certainty; the CDR3 is given as TCRdb lists it. The rearrangement links TRBV6-4 to TRBJ2-1; the listed D gene, TRBD2, was not tested against the DNA. Per the germline V gene, CDR1 is MRHNA and CDR2 is SNTAGT. 13 amino acids form the CDR3, both terminal residues included. The CDR3 reads CASSELAGGRVLP.

The CDR3 region is CSAPLPPQGNIQYF. The CDR3, as DNA: TGCAGTGCACCGCTCCCCCCACAGGGAAACATTCAGTACTTC. This chain joins TRBV20-1 and TRBJ2-4; TRBD1 is a possible D gene (6 bases). Looked up from germline, CDR1 is DFQATT and CDR2 is SNEGSKA (reference sequence). The CDR3 sequence is 14 residues long. Trimming shortened V by 6 bases and J by 6 bases, and 18 bases separated the two germline ends.

V usage is TRBV20-1 and J usage is TRBJ2-5, with 10 bases lining up with TRBD2. Germline V gene sequence: CDR1 DFQATT, CDR2 SNEGSKA (reference sequence). Unmatched junction bases numbered 8, after V lost 6 bases and J lost 4 bases. The CDR3 spans 14 residues. CDR3 in amino acids: CSARILAGTETQYF. CDR3 coding DNA: TGCAGTGCCCGGATACTAGCGGGAACAGAGACCCAGTACTTC.

This clonotype has only a few counts. J is TRBJ2-2 and V is TRBV5-1; the match to TRBD1 covers 7 bases. The junction had 3 bases not matched to a gene; V was cut back by 2 bases and J by 2 bases. Per the germline V gene, CDR1 is SGHRS and CDR2 is YFSETQ. The CDR3 spans 15 residues. DNA of the CDR3: TGCGCCAGCAGCTTCGGACAGGCAAACACCGGGGAGCTGTTTTTT. Translated, it gives CASSFGQANTGELFF.

This clonotype was counted only a few times. This chain links TRBV20-1 with TRBJ2-7; 13 nucleotides match TRBD2. With V trimmed by 5 bases and J by 3 bases, 22 bases remained unmatched. CDR3 length: 20 amino acids. CDR1 DFQATT and CDR2 SNEGSKA come from the germline V gene (reference sequence). This CDR3 reads CSAPVPLGLAGNRLGYEQYF. As DNA, the CDR3 is TGCAGTGCTCCTGTGCCATTGGGACTAGCGGGAAACCGGCTGGGCTACGAGCAGTACTTC.

The CDR3 DNA follows: TGTGCCAGCAGTATCGGGACTACCGGAGGAGAGACCCAGTACTTC. Protein product: CASSIGTTGGETQYF. This chain links TRBV27 with TRBJ2-5; 7 nucleotides match TRBD2. Germline V gene lookup returns CDR1 MNHEY and CDR2 SMNVEV (reference sequence). The V segment lost 5 bases and the J segment 4 bases; nucleotides outside the gene matches: 10. The CDR3 is 15 residues long.

This clonotype was picked up a small number of times. The chain employs TRBV2 and TRBJ2-1; TRBD2 is a possible D gene (6 bases). Trimming took 3 bases from V and 0 from J, leaving 9 bases between them. The CDR3 is 15 amino acids. Germline-derived CDR1 and CDR2 are SNHLY and FYNNEI. The CDR3 DNA is TGTGCCAGCAGTGAGGGGGGAAGCTCCTACAATGAGCAGTTCTTC. This gives the protein CASSEGGSSYNEQFF.

The chain joins TRBV6-6 to TRBJ2-3; 7 nucleotides agree with TRBD1. The CDR3 contains 15 residues. Germline CDR1 and CDR2: MNHNY and SVGAGI (reference sequence). V dropped 2 bases and J dropped 2; count of bases not matched to a gene: 4. CDR3 residues: CASSYQDRITDTQYF. CDR3 nucleotide sequence: TGTGCCAGCAGTTACCAGGACAGGATCACAGATACGCAGTATTTT.

This chain joins TRBV12-3 or TRBV12-4 and TRBJ2-2; 11 nucleotides match TRBD1. CDR3 length equals 20 residues. V lost 5 bases, J lost 0 bases, and 14 bases stayed unmatched. This CDR3 is CASSPSIWGQGGSNTGELFF. The CDR3 region has the DNA TGTGCCAGCAGTCCATCAATCTGGGGACAGGGGGGATCGAACACCGGGGAGCTGTTTTTT.

This clonotype was seen a few times. This chain links TRBV5-1 with TRBJ2-7, with D tentatively TRBD1 (6 bases). This CDR3 has 14 residues. Trimming removed 4 bases from V and 3 bases from J, with 14 bases in between. Germline CDR1 SGHRS, CDR2 YFSETQ. CDR3 residues: CASSRTAEGYEQYF. The DNA for the CDR3 is TGCGCCAGCAGCCGGACAGCAGAAGGCTACGAGCAGTACTTC.